The TCR beta chain described here comes from a study of OX40 agonist ivuxolimab in advanced cancers. Exclusion applied to patients with autoimmune disease history or systemic immunosuppression. This CDR3 has 16 residues. V was cut by 0 bases and J by 7 bases, with 16 bases left in between. Germline V lookup: CDR1 LGHNA, CDR2 YSLEER. Study findings and constraints: By week 6 at 0.1 to 3.0 mg/kg, blood CD4+ and CD8+ T cells had expanded clonally. Expanded clones were, on average, more numerous among CD8+ T cells than CD4+.

Points on this clone: Its target is not known.

Sequencing was performed with immunoSEQ multiplex PCR; in TCRdb, only in-frame clones are kept and a portion is missing. The table includes 40,000 to 60,000 clones, 65% to 90% detected once. The specimen comprised CD4+ or CD8+ T cells sorted from blood, sampled in a trial of the OX40 agonist ivuxolimab. The clonotype was recovered from an adult with an advanced solid tumor such as melanoma, head and neck, liver or kidney cancer. V usage is TRBV4-3 and J usage is TRBJ2-1; maybe TRBD2 (6 bases). The CDR3 loop reads CASSQELGGGENEQFF. CDR3 nucleotides: TGCGCCAGCAGCCAAGAATTGGGCGGAGGGGAAAATGAGCAGTTCTTC.